Listed here is a single T cell receptor (beta chain). The target antigen is unknown. Looked up from germline, CDR1 is MDHEN and CDR2 is SYDVKM. Losses at the gene ends were 4 bases for V and 2 bases for J; bases not matched to a gene: 8. CDR3 length: 16 residues. The source of the sample is a study of T cell repertoires and HLA-DP antigens. Overall study findings and caveats: Against one allele, clones undetected before culture averaged about 40%; against the other, around 50%.

Profiling relied on immunoSEQ multiplex PCR, and the TCRdb table lists in-frame clones only, not all of them. The repertoire holds some 120,000 clones, 92% seen once, with approximately 0.25% in the top ten. This chain joins TRBV28 and TRBJ2-7; 10 positions match TRBD1. Sequencing was performed on CD4+ T cells from PBMCs. This TCR came from a woman aged 18-29 years in good health and CMV-seronegative. CDR3 residues: CASSSPDRGRTYEQYV. The CDR3 DNA is TGTGCCAGCAGTTCCCCGGACAGGGGGAGGACCTACGAGCAGTACGTC.